The 20 T cell receptor beta chains below come from one sample, sequenced in a study of shared clonotypes between healthy human individuals. Some clones are missing from TCRdb's copy, which holds only in-frame ones; the method was immunoSEQ multiplex PCR. The sample contains fewer than 850,000 clones, around 96% of which appear only once. Terminally differentiated effector memory CD45RA+ cells were left out of the naive CD8 fraction, which was CD45RO-negative and positively selected for CCR7. Sequencing used naive CD8+ T cells sorted from blood. The source of these receptors is a man aged 25-45 years in good health.

The chain carries TRBV5-1 and TRBJ2-1, with 13 positions matching TRBD2. The germline gives CDR1 SGHRS, CDR2 YFSETQ. The CDR3 has 17 amino acids. Unmatched junction bases numbered 7, after V lost 4 bases and J lost 3 bases. The CDR3 spells CASSKGTSGIIYNEQFF. DNA for the CDR3: TGCGCCAGCAGCAAGGGGACTAGCGGGATAATCTACAATGAGCAGTTCTTC.

This chain uses TRBV27 with TRBJ2-7; D not resolved. The CDR3 spans 13 residues. The V end was cut by 3 bases, the J end by 2 bases, with 8 bases between. Germline CDR1 reads MNHEY; CDR2 reads SMNVEV (reference sequence). CDR3 coding DNA: TGTGCCAGCAGTTTGTATGTAGCCTACGAGCAGTACTTC. Its protein is CASSLYVAYEQYF.

V is TRBV27 and J is TRBJ2-7; D may be TRBD1 (5 bases). V dropped 7 bases and J dropped 0 bases, with 10 bases sitting between them. CDR3 length: 13 amino acids. Germline CDR1 MNHEY, CDR2 SMNVEV (reference sequence). The CDR3 loop reads CASIGHSSYEQYF. CDR3 coding DNA: TGTGCCAGCATAGGACATTCCTCCTACGAGCAGTACTTC.

The rearrangement uses TRBV18 and TRBJ1-1, with a weak D call TRBD1 (5 bases). Germline CDR1 reads KGHSH; CDR2 reads LQKENI. With 5 bases removed from V and 3 bases from J, the gap between germline ends came to 7 bases. The CDR3 covers 12 residues. The CDR3 DNA reads TGTGCCAGCTCAGAGGGGTACACTGAAGCTTTCTTT. Amino acids: CASSEGYTEAFF.

The genes are TRBV6-4 and TRBJ2-1, with D unclear. This CDR3 region has 16 residues. V was clipped by 2 bases and J by 0 bases, with 11 bases between them. The germline V gene has CDR1 MRHNA and CDR2 SNTAGT. The CDR3 region is CASSDRGLSSYNEQFF. DNA for the CDR3: TGTGCCAGCAGTGACCGTGGCTTGAGCTCCTACAATGAGCAGTTCTTC.

The chain has TRBV7-9 and TRBJ2-2; 10 bases fit TRBD2. The CDR3 is made up of 16 amino acids. J was trimmed by 0 bases and V by 3 bases; bases with no gene match: 1. Germline CDR1 is SEHNR and CDR2 is FQNEAQ (reference sequence). In nucleotides, the CDR3 is TGTGCCAGCAGCTTTGGACTAGCGGCGAACACCGGGGAGCTGTTTTTT. Translated, it gives CASSFGLAANTGELFF.

This clone was counted only a few times. The chain links TRBV27 to TRBJ2-5; the match to TRBD2 covers 7 bases. V shed 3 bases and J 5 bases; nucleotides not matched to a gene: 9. The germline CDR1 and CDR2 sequences are MNHEY and SMNVEV (reference sequence). The CDR3 contains 15 residues. The DNA for the CDR3 is TGTGCCAGCAGTTTCCTTGGACTGGGGGGGGAGACCCAGTACTTC. Encoded protein: CASSFLGLGGETQYF.

The chain combines TRBV5-1 with TRBJ2-7; no clear D gene. Trimming left V 0 bases short and J 7 bases short, with 14 bases between. The CDR3 is 14 residues long. Germline V gene data show CDR1 as SGHRS and CDR2 as YFSETQ. Here the CDR3 reads CASSLVPPPREQYF. DNA for the CDR3: TGCGCCAGCAGCTTGGTGCCACCCCCTCGGGAGCAGTACTTC.

This clone was observed a single time. The V call is TRBV9, the J call TRBJ2-7; D might be TRBD2 (6 bases). The germline V gene has CDR1 SGDLS and CDR2 YYNGEE. CDR3 length equals 15 residues. V shed 0 bases and J shed 0 bases, with 10 bases lying between them. CDR3 DNA sequence: TGTGCCAGCAGCGTAGGGGACGGGAGCTCCTACGAGCAGTACTTC. It is translated as CASSVGDGSSYEQYF.

The gene calls are TRBV7-2 and TRBJ2-7; TRBD1 matches at 9 bases. V lost 6 bases to trimming and J lost 5 bases; unmatched junction nucleotides: 8. The CDR3 length is 14 residues. The germline gives CDR1 SGHTA, CDR2 FQGNSA. The CDR3 DNA follows: TGTGCCAGCAGTCTCCGGGACAGGGCCCACGAGCAGTACTTC. Translation gives CASSLRDRAHEQYF.

This chain connects TRBV19 to TRBJ2-2, with 7 bases identical to TRBD2. V dropped 3 bases and J dropped 6; count of bases not matched to a gene: 16. Germline V CDR1 and CDR2: LNHDA, SQIVND (reference sequence). The CDR3 length is 18 residues. The CDR3 is CASSMGPRLAGRPGELFF. DNA for the CDR3: TGTGCCAGTAGTATGGGCCCTCGACTAGCTGGGAGACCCGGGGAGCTGTTTTTT.

In this sample, this clone turned up once. The chain is built from TRBV7-9 and TRBJ2-1; TRBD2 matches at 7 bases. Germline V gene lookup returns CDR1 SEHNR and CDR2 FQNEAQ (reference sequence). The CDR3 totals 16 residues. J gave up 2 bases and V 1 base, and 5 bases lay outside the gene matches. In DNA, the CDR3 is TGTGCCAGCAGCTTAGACCTAGCGGAGACCTACAATGAGCAGTTCTTC. The encoded protein is CASSLDLAETYNEQFF. Complete variable domain (other parts from reference TRBV7-9 and TRBJ2-1): DTGVSQNPRHKITKRGQNVTFRCDPISEHNRLYWYRQTLGQGPEFLTYFQNEAQLEKSRLLSDRFSAERPKGSFSTLEIQRTEQGDSAMYLCASSLDLAETYNEQFFGPGTRLTVL.

This clone was seen once. The V call is TRBV7-6, the J call TRBJ2-7, with 13 bases matching TRBD2. The V gene's germline CDR1 is SGHVS and CDR2 FNYEAQ. V lost 5 bases and J lost 3; bases outside the gene matches: 16. CDR3 length: 19 amino acids. This CDR3 reads CASSTRLAGGLGGDYEQYF. CDR3 nucleotides: TGTGCCAGCAGCACCAGACTAGCGGGAGGTCTGGGGGGCGACTACGAGCAGTACTTC.

Concerning this clone: Additional DNA sequences in this sample encode the identical CDR3. The chain is built from TRBV7-2 and TRBJ2-7, with TRBD1 matching over 8 bases. Germline CDR1 reads SGHTA; CDR2 reads FQGNSA. The CDR3 totals 14 residues. With V trimmed by 4 bases and J by 4 bases, 6 bases remained unmatched. CDR3 DNA sequence: TGTGCCAGCAGCTCAGGGGGCGGAAGTTACGAGCAGTACTTC. The encoded protein is CASSSGGGSYEQYF.

The chain combines TRBV28 with TRBJ1-2; D unclear. Germline CDR1 and CDR2: MDHEN and SYDVKM. V shed 1 base and J shed 4 bases, with 7 bases lying between them. The CDR3 has 13 amino acids. CDR3 sequence: CASSLSGSYGYTF. The CDR3 bases are TGTGCCAGCAGTTTATCGGGGTCCTATGGCTACACCTTC.

With respect to this clone: The same CDR3 arises from other DNA sequences in this sample as well. The CDR3 loop reads CASSLGLAMNEQFF. In DNA, the CDR3 is TGTGCCAGCAGCTTAGGTCTAGCGATGAATGAGCAGTTCTTC. The rearrangement joins TRBV7-2 to TRBJ2-1; D is perhaps TRBD2 (6 bases). Germline V gives CDR1 SGHTA, CDR2 FQGNSA. The CDR3 has 14 amino acids. The germline V and J ends were trimmed by 1 base and 7 bases, with 11 bases remaining between them.

The gene calls are TRBV28 and TRBJ2-7; TRBD1 might be the D (5 bases). Germline CDR1 MDHEN, CDR2 SYDVKM. This CDR3 region has 14 residues. V lost 4 bases to trimming and J lost 2 bases, with 12 bases between them. The CDR3 DNA follows: TGTGCCAGCAGTTGGGGCGCGGATACCTACGAGCAGTACTTC. Protein sequence: CASSWGADTYEQYF.

The sample holds one count of this clone. The chain combines TRBV9 with TRBJ2-5, with a weak D call TRBD2 (6 bases). CDR3 length equals 16 residues. Trimming took off 0 bases at V and 0 bases at J, with 12 bases between the two ends. Looked up from germline, CDR1 is SGDLS and CDR2 is YYNGEE. The CDR3 is CASSVDFGGNQETQYF. The CDR3 nucleotides read TGTGCCAGCAGCGTAGATTTCGGGGGTAACCAAGAGACCCAGTACTTC.

This clone occurred once. This chain links TRBV15 with TRBJ1-4; no clear D. The V end was cut by 0 bases, the J end by 5 bases, with 16 bases between. The CDR3 runs 17 residues. Per the germline V gene, CDR1 is LNHNV and CDR2 is YYDKDF (reference sequence). The CDR3 nucleotides read TGTGCCACCAGCAGAGATTCCCAGACGGCTTTAAATGAAAAACTGTTTTTT. Translation: CATSRDSQTALNEKLFF. The full variable domain, in which reference TRBV15 and TRBJ1-4 provide the parts outside the CDR3, is DAMVIQNPRYQVTQFGKPVTLSCSQTLNHNVMYWYQQKSSQAPKLLFHYYDKDFNNEADTPDNFQSRRPNTSFCFLDIRSPGLGDTAMYLCATSRDSQTALNEKLFFGSGTQLSVL.

Regarding this clone: Within the sample, other DNA sequences also encode this same CDR3. The CDR3 DNA is TGTGCCAGCAGCTTGTCGGACTACGAGCAGTACTTC. This sequence encodes CASSLSDYEQYF. This chain connects TRBV5-5 to TRBJ2-7; D unresolved. Deletions cut 1 base from V and 3 bases from J, with 5 bases between. The CDR3 covers 12 residues. Germline CDR1 SGHKS, CDR2 YYEKEE (reference sequence).